The clone carrying this TCR beta chain was seen more than once but under ten times. What it binds is not known. This sample was included in a study of CD8 T cells in ankylosing spondylitis. The CDR3 length is 13 residues. The V gene's germline CDR1 is SQVTM and CDR2 ANQGSEA. Trimming cost V 5 bases and J 0 bases, with 10 bases left between them. 5'-RACE, quantitative and with molecular barcodes, yielded the TCR beta libraries. TCRdb re-called the 5' RACE reads with MiXCR, one entry per CDR3 protein. The sample carries roughly 470,000 distinct CDR3 sequences, roughly a quarter recorded once. Study outcomes and limitations: Seemingly distinctive of ankylosing spondylitis blood was a TCR beta motif formed by eight highly homologous variants. According to the report, clones linked to the disease were significantly enriched in matched synovial fluid samples taken from ankylosing spondylitis patients.

This sequence joins TRBV29-1 and TRBJ1-1; D might be TRBD1 (5 bases). This sequence originates from a male donor with ankylosing spondylitis. Sequencing was performed on blood, either unsorted or a sorted T cell fraction (not recorded which). This chain's CDR3 is CSVTGLMNTEAFF. CDR3 sequence (DNA): TGCAGCGTTACGGGACTCATGAACACTGAAGCTTTCTTT. Filled out from reference TRBV29-1 and TRBJ1-1, the complete variable domain reads SAVISQKPSRDICQRGTSLTIQCQVDSQVTMMFWYRQQPGQSLTLIATANQGSEATYESGFVIDKFPISRPNLTFSTLTVSNMSPEDSSIYLCSVTGLMNTEAFFGQGTRLTVV.